These T cell receptor beta chains were read from a single sample in a study of T cells in Graves' hyperthyroidism and ophthalmopathy. Using its own MiXCR run on the multiplex PCR reads, TCRdb lists one record per CDR3 protein. Counted here are hundreds of thousands of distinct CDR3 sequences, roughly 13% occurring once; the ten biggest clones make up approximately 25%. Sequenced input: blood. Receptor source: a woman in her twenties or thirties with Graves' hyperthyroidism. CDR3s include the opening cysteine and the closing phenylalanine or tryptophan. The order of the fields is V gene, D gene, J gene, clone size, CDR3 protein, CDR3 DNA. The D gene is left open where the match is weak. Where a row states a size, it is once, few, many or the class of an expanded clone; other rows omit it.

>TRBV12-3/TRBV12-4|NA|TRBJ1-5|NA
CASSLKSGVDQPQHF
TGTGCCAGCAGTTTAAAGTCGGGAGTCGATCAGCCCCAGCATTTT
>TRBV20-1|TRBD1|TRBJ1-2|many
CSAREQGLPGYTF
TGCAGTGCTAGGGAACAGGGGCTGCCTGGCTACACCTTC
>TRBV24-1|NA|TRBJ2-2|few
CATSDPRSRGAGELFF
TGTGCCACCAGTGATCCCCGGAGTAGGGGGGCCGGGGAGCTGTTTTTT
>TRBV30|TRBD1|TRBJ1-1|NA
CAWRGQRGVNTEAFF
TGTGCCTGGAGGGGACAGCGGGGGGTGAACACTGAAGCTTTCTTT
>TRBV20-1|NA|TRBJ1-2|few
CSARVQGNYGYTF
TGCAGTGCTAGAGTTCAAGGGAACTATGGCTACACCTTC
>TRBV20-1|NA|TRBJ2-7|many
CSARDTPPGEQYF
TGCAGTGCTAGAGACACCCCCCCGGGGGAGCAGTACTTC
>TRBV12-3/TRBV12-4|NA|TRBJ2-1|many
CASSSDYPINNEQFF
TGTGCCAGCAGTTCAGACTACCCTATTAACAATGAGCAGTTCTTC
>TRBV20-1|NA|TRBJ1-1|many
CSARDRGLNTEAFF
TGCAGTGCTAGAGATCGGGGGTTGAACACTGAAGCTTTCTTT
>TRBV28|NA|TRBJ2-6|many
CASSLYNSGANVLTF
TGTGCCAGCAGTTTATACAACTCTGGGGCCAACGTCCTGACTTTC
>TRBV7-9|NA|TRBJ2-5|many
CASSPPGSGETQYF
TGTGCCAGCAGCCCCCCGGGATCAGGGGAGACCCAGTACTTC
>TRBV9|NA|TRBJ2-3|few
CASSTHSTDTQYF
TGTGCCAGCAGCACGCATAGCACAGATACGCAGTATTTT
>TRBV25-1|NA|TRBJ1-6|NA
CASSERGRRRLNSPLHF
TGTGCCAGCAGTGAACGGGGCAGGAGAAGATTAAATTCACCCCTCCACTTT
>TRBV2|NA|TRBJ2-3|many
CASSDRVGFGTDTQYF
TGTGCCAGCAGTGATCGAGTGGGCTTCGGCACAGATACGCAGTATTTT
>TRBV24-1|TRBD2|TRBJ2-1|few
CATSERLAGSYNEQFF
TGTGCCACCAGTGAACGGCTAGCGGGCTCCTACAATGAGCAGTTCTTC